Reported below is one TCR beta chain. This sample is drawn from a study of technical replicates of blood from a handful of donors. The germline V gene has CDR1 SGHTA and CDR2 FQGTGA. The V segment lost 5 bases and the J segment 5 bases; nucleotides outside the gene matches: 8. There are 14 residues in the CDR3. Using immunoSEQ multiplex PCR, the repertoire was profiled, and TCRdb retains in-frame clones only, with some absent. This table holds about 100,000 clones, about 96% found once. This sequence originates from a human donor in good health. What was sequenced was T cells isolated from PBMCs. The V and J genes are TRBV7-3 and TRBJ1-2; TRBD1 agrees at 7 bases. The CDR3 DNA reads TGTGCCAGCAGCCCAGATGACAGGGATTATGGCTACACCTTC. Protein: CASSPDDRDYGYTF. Combining the CDR3 with reference TRBV7-3 and TRBJ1-2 gives the whole variable domain GAGVSQTPSNKVTEKGKYVELRCDPISGHTALYWYRQSLGQGPEFLIYFQGTGAADDSGLPNDRFFAVRPEGSVSTLKIQRTERGDSAVYLCASSPDDRDYGYTFGSGTRLTVV.